This T cell receptor (beta chain) came from a study of blood T cell repertoires in COVID-19. Whole-study context: Nucleic acid was either cDNA or gDNA, and it came from T cells, B-cell-depleted T cells, or PBMCs.

J lost 7 bases, V lost 1 base, and 10 bases had no gene match. Germline V CDR1 and CDR2: LNHDA, SQIVND (reference sequence). The CDR3 loop spans 16 amino acids. As handled by the study authors: Amplifying reference gene primers gave estimates of nucleated cell counts. TCRdb's table, derived via immunoSEQ multiplex PCR, lists solely in-frame clones and lacks some. From that table come the V and J calls and clone size; the DNA was used to work out D and trimming. The repertoire holds fewer than 250,000 clones, with less than 90% as singletons. The sequencing sample was made of peripheral blood. This chain links TRBV19 with TRBJ1-5; 7 positions match TRBD1. The sequence was obtained from a man aged 30 to 39 with acute or convalescent COVID-19. The CDR3 DNA reads as TGTGCCAGTAGTATAGTCAGAGCAGGGGGTGACCAGCCCCAGCATTTT. Protein: CASSIVRAGGDQPQHF.